This TCR beta chain emerged from a study of molecular identifiers for immune sequencing clone quantification. The study, taken as a whole, reports: A shared barcode on identical TCR molecules could lead to underestimated sizes for highly expanded clones.

This CDR3 has 15 residues. The V end lost 0 bases, the J end lost 7 bases, and 15 bases lay between the germline ends. CDR1 and CDR2 from the germline V gene are MGHRA and YSYEKL. Each CDR3 protein is one row after TCRdb ran MiXCR on the PCR reads. The table lists 350,000 or so distinct CDR3 sequences, about a fifth of them singletons. Ten or more counts support this clonotype. Its antigen is currently unknown. Sequencing was carried out using naive CD8+ T cells from blood, with Jurkat cell RNA spiked in. Subset given: FACS-sorted CD8+CD4-CCR7+CD45RA+ naive T cells. The chain links TRBV4-1 to TRBJ1-2; the D gene is possibly TRBD1 (6 bases). This receptor was identified in a human donor in good health. Some libraries in this study had Jurkat cell RNA spiked in. As DNA, the CDR3 is TGCGCCAGCAGCCAAGATCGCTGGGCGGGGGCTGGCTACACCTTC. Its translation is CASSQDRWAGAGYTF.